The sequence of this T cell receptor beta chain was determined in a study of OX40 agonist ivuxolimab in advanced cancers. Turning to the study itself: Averaging around 60 years in age, with a range of about 23 to 79, the cohort was 82.7% male. Points from the study as a whole: Expanded clones belonging to CD8+ T cells outnumbered, on average, those of CD4+. Blood T cells, both CD4+ and CD8+, expanded clonally by week 6 at 0.1 to 3.0 mg/kg.

Data came from immunoSEQ multiplex PCR; TCRdb stores just in-frame clones and leaves some out. The sample has about 150,000 clones, 90% seen once. The germline gives CDR1 MNHEY, CDR2 SMNVEV (reference sequence). The CDR3 totals 16 residues. Trimming removed 6 bases at V and 0 bases at J, with 14 bases between. Of note for this clone: What it recognizes is unknown.

The TCR sequence derives from an adult with an advanced solid tumor such as melanoma, head and neck, liver or kidney cancer. This material consisted of CD4+ or CD8+ T cells sorted from blood, taken in a trial of the OX40 agonist ivuxolimab. This rearrangement joins TRBV27 to TRBJ1-4; no clear D gene. This CDR3 is CASRLGSATTNEKLFF. CDR3 nucleotide sequence: TGTGCCAGCAGATTAGGCTCCGCCACAACTAATGAAAAACTGTTTTTT.